A selection of T cell receptor beta chains follows, all from one sample in a study of cytomegalovirus exposure and HLA in healthy donors. Only in-frame clones appear in the TCRdb table, and some are missing; sequencing was by immunoSEQ multiplex PCR. This table has around 84,000 clones, about 78% appearing once. The source material was PBMCs. All receptors come from a man aged 45-60 years in good health and CMV-seronegative. Each CDR3 is given with its conserved first and last residue. The order of the fields is V gene, D gene, clone size, J gene, CDR3 protein, CDR3 DNA. The D gene is left open where the match is weak. Size is stated for part of the rows, as once, few or many counts, or as a class when the clone is expanded.

v_gene: TRBV7-3
d_gene: -
abundance: few
j_gene: TRBJ1-3
CDR3aa: CASGEGSSGNTIYF
CDR3nt: TGTGCCAGCGGGGAGGGTAGCTCTGGAAACACCATATATTTT

v_gene: TRBV18
d_gene: -
abundance: -
j_gene: TRBJ1-2
CDR3aa: CASSYREDNYGYTF
CDR3nt: TGTGCCAGCTCCTACCGGGAAGACAACTATGGCTACACCTTC

v_gene: TRBV10-3
d_gene: -
abundance: -
j_gene: TRBJ1-1
CDR3aa: CGSGGMNTEAFF
CDR3nt: TGTGGCTCGGGCGGGATGAACACTGAAGCTTTCTTT

v_gene: TRBV7-9
d_gene: TRBD1
abundance: -
j_gene: TRBJ1-1
CDR3aa: CASSFWTGASGAFF
CDR3nt: TGTGCCAGCAGCTTTTGGACAGGGGCCTCCGGCGCTTTCTTT

v_gene: TRBV27
d_gene: -
abundance: -
j_gene: TRBJ1-2
CDR3aa: CASSPDSYYGYTF
CDR3nt: TGTGCCAGCAGTCCGGACAGTTACTATGGCTACACCTTC

v_gene: TRBV6-1
d_gene: -
abundance: -
j_gene: TRBJ1-5
CDR3aa: CASSENTGWNNQPQHF
CDR3nt: TGTGCCAGCAGTGAAAATACGGGATGGAATAATCAGCCCCAGCATTTT

v_gene: TRBV7-9
d_gene: -
abundance: once
j_gene: TRBJ1-3
CDR3aa: CASSLPGNTIYF
CDR3nt: TGTGCCAGCAGCCTACCGGGAAACACCATATATTTT

v_gene: TRBV6-1
d_gene: -
abundance: -
j_gene: TRBJ1-5
CDR3aa: CASSVKDKQPQHF
CDR3nt: TGTGCCAGCAGTGTAAAAGACAAACAGCCCCAGCATTTT

v_gene: TRBV9
d_gene: TRBD1
abundance: -
j_gene: TRBJ2-7
CDR3aa: CASSTGTGNEQYF
CDR3nt: TGTGCCAGCAGCACCGGGACAGGGAACGAGCAGTACTTC

v_gene: TRBV11-2
d_gene: -
abundance: once
j_gene: TRBJ2-7
CDR3aa: CASSLDLGVYEQYF
CDR3nt: TGTGCCAGCAGCTTAGATCTAGGGGTCTACGAGCAGTACTTC

v_gene: TRBV14
d_gene: TRBD1
abundance: -
j_gene: TRBJ1-4
CDR3aa: CASSRTGGYEKLFF
CDR3nt: TGTGCCAGCAGCCGAACAGGGGGGTATGAAAAACTGTTTTTT

v_gene: TRBV29-1
d_gene: -
abundance: -
j_gene: TRBJ2-7
CDR3aa: CSASGSGEVGEQYF
CDR3nt: TGCAGCGCCTCTGGGTCGGGGGAGGTGGGAGAGCAGTACTTC

v_gene: TRBV7-3
d_gene: -
abundance: -
j_gene: TRBJ1-6
CDR3aa: CASSGTPNSPLHF
CDR3nt: TGTGCCAGCAGCGGTACACCCAATTCACCCCTCCACTTT

v_gene: TRBV2
d_gene: TRBD1
abundance: -
j_gene: TRBJ2-3
CDR3aa: CASSGQGSGSDTQYF
CDR3nt: TGTGCCAGCAGCGGACAGGGGTCTGGTTCCGATACGCAGTATTTT

v_gene: TRBV19
d_gene: -
abundance: -
j_gene: TRBJ2-2
CDR3aa: CASNPLGKITGELFF
CDR3nt: TGTGCCAGTAACCCCCTCGGGAAAATCACCGGGGAGCTGTTTTTT

v_gene: TRBV30
d_gene: TRBD1
abundance: -
j_gene: TRBJ1-5
CDR3aa: CAWSTLDRGRNQPQHF
CDR3nt: TGTGCCTGGAGTACCCTAGACAGGGGGCGGAATCAGCCCCAGCATTTT

v_gene: TRBV28
d_gene: TRBD1
abundance: -
j_gene: TRBJ1-2
CDR3aa: CASSPRTGGHRGYTF
CDR3nt: TGTGCCAGCAGTCCGAGGACAGGGGGCCACAGGGGCTACACCTTC

v_gene: TRBV5-1
d_gene: -
abundance: -
j_gene: TRBJ2-7
CDR3aa: CASSIQGSEQYF
CDR3nt: TGCGCCAGCAGTATTCAGGGATCCGAGCAGTACTTC

v_gene: TRBV7-9
d_gene: -
abundance: -
j_gene: TRBJ2-2
CDR3aa: CASSFRGTGELFF
CDR3nt: TGTGCCAGCAGCTTTAGGGGCACCGGGGAGCTGTTTTTT

v_gene: TRBV5-4
d_gene: TRBD2
abundance: -
j_gene: TRBJ2-4
CDR3aa: CASSLVPSGAKNIQYF
CDR3nt: TGTGCCAGCAGCTTGGTCCCTAGCGGGGCCAAAAACATTCAGTACTTC

v_gene: TRBV30
d_gene: TRBD1
abundance: -
j_gene: TRBJ1-3
CDR3aa: CAWEHTDRRDTIYF
CDR3nt: TGTGCCTGGGAGCACACGGACAGGCGGGACACCATATATTTT

v_gene: TRBV6-5
d_gene: TRBD2
abundance: -
j_gene: TRBJ2-7
CDR3aa: CASSSGLALYEQYF
CDR3nt: TGTGCCAGCAGTTCGGGACTAGCGCTCTACGAGCAGTACTTC

v_gene: TRBV7-9
d_gene: TRBD1
abundance: -
j_gene: TRBJ2-3
CDR3aa: CASSSGQGAADTQYF
CDR3nt: TGTGCCAGCAGCTCGGGACAGGGGGCCGCAGATACGCAGTATTTT

v_gene: TRBV6-1
d_gene: -
abundance: -
j_gene: TRBJ2-6
CDR3aa: CASSRTYTNVLTF
CDR3nt: TGTGCCAGCAGTCGGACTTATACCAACGTCCTGACTTTC

v_gene: TRBV30
d_gene: -
abundance: many
j_gene: TRBJ1-4
CDR3aa: CAWSPTGLEKLFF
CDR3nt: TGTGCCTGGAGTCCCACTGGGCTTGAAAAACTGTTTTTT

v_gene: TRBV19
d_gene: TRBD2
abundance: -
j_gene: TRBJ2-1
CDR3aa: CASSKAGGGRIFGEQFF
CDR3nt: TGTGCCAGTAGTAAGGCTGGGGGGGGAAGGATTTTTGGTGAGCAGTTCTTC

v_gene: TRBV7-3
d_gene: TRBD1
abundance: -
j_gene: TRBJ2-2
CDR3aa: CASSPTRGQVVAGELFF
CDR3nt: TGTGCCAGCAGCCCCACCCGGGGACAGGTCGTCGCCGGGGAGCTGTTTTTT

v_gene: TRBV5-4
d_gene: TRBD2
abundance: -
j_gene: TRBJ2-3
CDR3aa: CASSRGGPSTDTQYF
CDR3nt: TGTGCCAGCAGCCGCGGGGGGCCTAGCACAGATACGCAGTATTTT

v_gene: TRBV15
d_gene: TRBD1
abundance: -
j_gene: TRBJ1-5
CDR3aa: CATSRGGQGNQPQHF
CDR3nt: TGTGCCACCAGCAGGGGGGGACAGGGGAATCAGCCCCAGCATTTT

v_gene: TRBV30
d_gene: TRBD1
abundance: -
j_gene: TRBJ1-1
CDR3aa: CACPEGGQGAPGTEAFF
CDR3nt: TGTGCCTGCCCTGAAGGAGGACAGGGGGCGCCGGGCACTGAAGCTTTCTTT

v_gene: TRBV27
d_gene: -
abundance: -
j_gene: TRBJ1-2
CDR3aa: CASGLAANYGYTF
CDR3nt: TGTGCCAGCGGTTTGGCAGCTAACTATGGCTACACCTTC

v_gene: TRBV7-2
d_gene: -
abundance: once
j_gene: TRBJ1-3
CDR3aa: CASSPGSLGAGNTIYF
CDR3nt: TGTGCCAGCAGCCCGGGGAGCCTTGGAGCTGGAAACACCATATATTTT

v_gene: TRBV9
d_gene: -
abundance: -
j_gene: TRBJ2-2
CDR3aa: CASSPRGADTGELFF
CDR3nt: TGTGCCAGCAGCCCCCGGGGGGCCGACACCGGGGAGCTGTTTTTT

v_gene: TRBV5-1
d_gene: TRBD1
abundance: -
j_gene: TRBJ1-5
CDR3aa: CASSLEQGGQPQHF
CDR3nt: TGCGCCAGCAGCTTGGAACAGGGGGGTCAGCCCCAGCATTTT

v_gene: TRBV28
d_gene: TRBD1
abundance: -
j_gene: TRBJ2-7
CDR3aa: CASSRAGTGGYEQYF
CDR3nt: TGTGCCAGCAGCCGAGCCGGGACAGGGGGTTACGAGCAGTACTTC

v_gene: TRBV5-4
d_gene: -
abundance: -
j_gene: TRBJ1-4
CDR3aa: CASSPSGNREKLFF
CDR3nt: TGTGCCAGCAGCCCCTCAGGGAATCGTGAAAAACTGTTTTTT

v_gene: TRBV30
d_gene: -
abundance: -
j_gene: TRBJ1-1
CDR3aa: CAWSGQTNTEAFF
CDR3nt: TGTGCCTGGAGTGGACAGACTAACACTGAAGCTTTCTTT

v_gene: TRBV5-3
d_gene: TRBD1
abundance: -
j_gene: TRBJ1-5
CDR3aa: CARSGEGGYPYSNQPQHF
CDR3nt: TGTGCCAGAAGCGGCGAAGGGGGCTACCCCTATAGCAATCAGCCCCAGCATTTT

v_gene: TRBV7-9
d_gene: -
abundance: -
j_gene: TRBJ1-1
CDR3aa: CASSPRIMNTEAFF
CDR3nt: TGTGCCAGCAGCCCCAGAATTATGAACACTGAAGCTTTCTTT

v_gene: TRBV9
d_gene: -
abundance: -
j_gene: TRBJ2-2
CDR3aa: CASSVEHSAAGELFF
CDR3nt: TGTGCCAGCAGCGTAGAGCATTCGGCGGCCGGGGAGCTGTTTTTT

v_gene: TRBV6-1
d_gene: TRBD1
abundance: -
j_gene: TRBJ1-5
CDR3aa: CASSDGTGYSNQPQHF
CDR3nt: TGTGCCAGCAGTGATGGGACAGGCTATAGCAATCAGCCCCAGCATTTT

v_gene: TRBV11-2
d_gene: -
abundance: -
j_gene: TRBJ2-1
CDR3aa: CASSYNRRQHNEQFF
CDR3nt: TGTGCCAGCAGCTACAATCGTAGACAGCACAATGAGCAGTTCTTC

v_gene: TRBV6-5
d_gene: -
abundance: few
j_gene: TRBJ2-7
CDR3aa: CASSYLYEQYF
CDR3nt: TGTGCCAGCAGTTACTTATACGAGCAGTACTTC

v_gene: TRBV18
d_gene: TRBD1
abundance: -
j_gene: TRBJ2-1
CDR3aa: CASSPRGQGPSSEQFF
CDR3nt: TGTGCCAGCTCACCCCGAGGACAGGGGCCCTCCAGTGAGCAGTTCTTC

v_gene: TRBV6-1
d_gene: -
abundance: -
j_gene: TRBJ2-5
CDR3aa: CASRTSPKQYF
CDR3nt: TGTGCCAGCCGAACGAGTCCCAAGCAGTACTTC

v_gene: TRBV19
d_gene: -
abundance: -
j_gene: TRBJ1-3
CDR3aa: CASSTPSGDRNTIYF
CDR3nt: TGTGCCAGTAGTACCCCTAGCGGGGACCGAAACACCATATATTTT

v_gene: TRBV2
d_gene: TRBD1
abundance: -
j_gene: TRBJ1-1
CDR3aa: CASSPQGARTEAFF
CDR3nt: TGTGCCAGCAGCCCACAGGGGGCGAGGACTGAAGCTTTCTTT

v_gene: TRBV7-6
d_gene: -
abundance: -
j_gene: TRBJ1-5
CDR3aa: CASSARSDQPQHF
CDR3nt: TGTGCCAGCAGCGCTAGGAGCGATCAGCCCCAGCATTTT

v_gene: TRBV11-1
d_gene: -
abundance: -
j_gene: TRBJ2-1
CDR3aa: CASSLQGRNEQFF
CDR3nt: TGTGCCAGCAGCTTGCAGGGTCGCAATGAGCAGTTCTTC

v_gene: TRBV6-5
d_gene: -
abundance: -
j_gene: TRBJ1-1
CDR3aa: CASSYSARGTTEAFF
CDR3nt: TGTGCCAGCAGTTACTCCGCTCGGGGGACCACTGAAGCTTTCTTT

v_gene: TRBV7-8
d_gene: -
abundance: -
j_gene: TRBJ2-5
CDR3aa: CASSLDLLYQETQYF
CDR3nt: TGTGCCAGCAGCTTAGATCTTTTGTACCAAGAGACCCAGTACTTC

v_gene: TRBV19
d_gene: -
abundance: -
j_gene: TRBJ1-4
CDR3aa: CASSRSGANEKLFF
CDR3nt: TGTGCCAGTAGCCGGTCAGGGGCTAATGAAAAACTGTTTTTT

v_gene: TRBV7-9
d_gene: TRBD1
abundance: -
j_gene: TRBJ1-5
CDR3aa: CASSDTGTGRAQPQHF
CDR3nt: TGTGCCAGCAGCGATACCGGGACAGGAAGAGCCCAGCCCCAGCATTTT

v_gene: TRBV10-3
d_gene: TRBD1
abundance: -
j_gene: TRBJ2-7
CDR3aa: CAITGTARSYEQYF
CDR3nt: TGTGCCATCACAGGGACAGCCCGCTCCTACGAGCAGTACTTC

v_gene: TRBV4-3
d_gene: TRBD2
abundance: once
j_gene: TRBJ2-2
CDR3aa: CASSQGTAGGTNTGELFF
CDR3nt: TGCGCCAGCAGCCAAGGTACCGCGGGGGGGACGAACACCGGGGAGCTGTTTTTT